The 9 T cell receptor beta chains below were found in one sample sequenced in a study of metastatic and nonmetastatic thyroid tumors. Ahead of thyroid surgery, no patient had received treatment of any kind. Through MiXCR, TCRdb re-clonotyped the PCR reads. The data hold some 36,000 clones, with approximately 18% observed a single time. Sequenced material: blood. The receptor source for this set is a male donor with papillary thyroid cancer or a benign thyroid nodule (not recorded which). Some clones in this sample may be carry-over from other donors' samples.

This clone was detected a few times. The CDR3 DNA is TGTGCCACCAGTGTTACATGGGCCTACGAGCAGTACTTC. This gives the protein CATSVTWAYEQYF. The rearrangement joins TRBV24-1 to TRBJ2-7, with D unclear. CDR3 length: 13 amino acids. Germline assignment: CDR1 KGHDR and CDR2 SFDVKD. V was clipped by 5 bases and J by 2 bases, with 9 bases between them.

The table lists this clone with a few counts. The chain is built from TRBV11-2 and TRBJ2-2; D perhaps matches TRBD1 (5 bases). The V end lost 5 bases, the J end lost 8 bases, and 12 bases lay between the germline ends. The CDR3 loop spans 13 amino acids. Germline loops: CDR1 SGHAT, CDR2 FQNNGV. CDR3 coding DNA: TGTGCCAGCAGCCCCCGGACAAATGGGGAGCTGTTTTTT. Its protein product is CASSPRTNGELFF. Full variable domain (missing parts from reference TRBV11-2 and TRBJ2-2): EAGVAQSPRYKIIEKRQSVAFWCNPISGHATLYWYQQILGQGPKLLIQFQNNGVVDDSQLPKDRFSAERLKGVDSTLKIQPAKLEDSAVYLCASSPRTNGELFFGEGSRLTVL.

This clone was counted ten times or more. The chain joins TRBV2 to TRBJ1-4; D is undetermined. Germline CDR1 and CDR2: SNHLY and FYNNEI. This CDR3 is 11 amino acids long. Deletions cut 7 bases from V and 7 bases from J, with 7 bases between. CDR3 sequence: CASTVREKLFF. The CDR3, as DNA: TGTGCCAGCACGGTTCGTGAAAAACTGTTTTTT.

The CDR3 reads CASMVGPGGQDTQYF. In nucleotides, the CDR3 is TGTGCCAGCATGGTGGGGCCGGGGGGGCAAGATACGCAGTATTTT. The chain uses TRBV12-3 or TRBV12-4 and TRBJ2-3, with 8 nucleotides matching TRBD2. The CDR3 is 15 amino acids. With V trimmed by 7 bases and J by 5 bases, 11 bases remained unmatched.

This clone has at least ten counts. The chain employs TRBV20-1 and TRBJ2-1, with a weak D call TRBD2 (5 bases). Germline CDR1 is DFQATT and CDR2 is SNEGSKA (reference sequence). The CDR3 is made up of 15 amino acids. V shed 0 bases and J shed 5 bases, with 14 bases lying between them. The CDR3 coding sequence is TGCAGTGCTAGAGAGATAAGTAGAGGGAACAATGAGCAGTTCTTC. It codes for CSAREISRGNNEQFF.

This clone was detected ten times or more. V is TRBV20-1 and J is TRBJ1-5; no reliable D call. The CDR3 spans 15 residues. Trimming removed 0 bases from V and 0 bases from J, with 9 bases in between. Germline CDR1 reads DFQATT; CDR2 reads SNEGSKA (reference sequence). This CDR3 is CSARENGNSNQPQHF. In nucleotides, the CDR3 is TGCAGTGCTAGAGAGAACGGAAATAGCAATCAGCCCCAGCATTTT.

This clone was seen repeatedly, ten times or more. The rearrangement joins TRBV12-3 or TRBV12-4 to TRBJ2-5, with 9 bases lining up with TRBD2. Trimming cost V 6 bases and J 4 bases; bases outside gene matches: 9. CDR3 length: 15 amino acids. In DNA, the CDR3 is TGTGCCAGCAGGGGTTTGGGAGCGGGAGGAGAGACCCAGTACTTC. Amino acids: CASRGLGAGGETQYF.

Ten or more counts support this clone. This chain uses TRBV19 with TRBJ1-5; no firm D call. CDR1 and CDR2 from the germline V gene are LNHDA and SQIVND (reference sequence). This CDR3 is built from 12 residues. Trimming stripped 3 bases from V and 4 bases from J, with 4 bases between. The CDR3, as DNA: TGTGCCAGTAGTATCATAAATCAGCCCCAGCATTTT. It yields the protein CASSIINQPQHF.

This clone was seen only a few times. Germline and junction disagree at one end, which may indicate a read error. The chain is built from TRBV6-1 and TRBJ2-2, with a possible D match to TRBD2 (5 bases). This CDR3 is 15 amino acids long. In germline, CDR1 is MNHNS, CDR2 SASEGT. The DNA of the CDR3 is TGTGCCAGCAGACCCATGGTCGCGAACACCGGGGAGCTTTTTTTT. Protein sequence: CASRPMVANTGELFF.